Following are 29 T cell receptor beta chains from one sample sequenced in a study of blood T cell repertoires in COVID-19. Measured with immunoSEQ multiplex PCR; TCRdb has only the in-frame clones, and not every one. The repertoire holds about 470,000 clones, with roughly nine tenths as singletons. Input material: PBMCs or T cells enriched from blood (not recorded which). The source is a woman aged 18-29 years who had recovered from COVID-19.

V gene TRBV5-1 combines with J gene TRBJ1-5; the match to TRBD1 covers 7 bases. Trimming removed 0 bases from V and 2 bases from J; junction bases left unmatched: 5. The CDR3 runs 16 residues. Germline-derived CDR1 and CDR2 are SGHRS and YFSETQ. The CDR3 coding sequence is TGCGCCAGCAGCTTGGATGGACAGGTAGGCAATCAGCCCCAGCATTTT. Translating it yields CASSLDGQVGNQPQHF.

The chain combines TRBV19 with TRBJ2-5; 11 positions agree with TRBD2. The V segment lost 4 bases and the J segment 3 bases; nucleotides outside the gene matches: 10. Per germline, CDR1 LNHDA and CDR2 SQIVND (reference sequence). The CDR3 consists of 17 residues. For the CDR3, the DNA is TGTGCCAGTAGTAGAGCAATAGCGGGGGGGCCGAAAGAGACCCAGTACTTC. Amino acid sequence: CASSRAIAGGPKETQYF.

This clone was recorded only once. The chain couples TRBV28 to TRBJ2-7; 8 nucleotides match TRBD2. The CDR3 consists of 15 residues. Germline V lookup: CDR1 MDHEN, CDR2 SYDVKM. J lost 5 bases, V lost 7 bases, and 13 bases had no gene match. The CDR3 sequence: CASKDGGAVYDEQYF. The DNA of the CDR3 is TGTGCCAGCAAGGACGGGGGGGCCGTCTACGACGAGCAGTACTTC.

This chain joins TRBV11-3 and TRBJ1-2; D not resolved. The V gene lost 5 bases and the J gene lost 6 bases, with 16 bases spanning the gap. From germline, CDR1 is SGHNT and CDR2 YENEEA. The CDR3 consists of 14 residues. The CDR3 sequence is CASSQGVGGDGYTF. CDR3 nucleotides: TGTGCCAGCAGCCAAGGCGTCGGCGGGGATGGCTACACCTTC.

The CDR3 nucleotides read TGTGCCAGCAGCTTAAAAGGGACAGGGAACACTGAAGCTTTCTTT. Translated: CASSLKGTGNTEAFF. The chain joins TRBV11-2 to TRBJ1-1; 8 nucleotides match TRBD1. CDR3 length: 15 amino acids. CDR1 and CDR2 (germline): SGHAT, FQNNGV. Losses at the gene ends were 2 bases for V and 1 base for J; bases not matched to a gene: 3.

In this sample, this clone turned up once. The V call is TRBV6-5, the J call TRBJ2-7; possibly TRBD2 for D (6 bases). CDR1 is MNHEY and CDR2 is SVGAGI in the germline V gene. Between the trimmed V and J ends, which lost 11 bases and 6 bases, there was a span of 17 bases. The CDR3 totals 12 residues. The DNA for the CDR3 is TGTGCCGTACTGGAGGGGTTTAGCGAGCAGTACTTC. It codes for CAVLEGFSEQYF.

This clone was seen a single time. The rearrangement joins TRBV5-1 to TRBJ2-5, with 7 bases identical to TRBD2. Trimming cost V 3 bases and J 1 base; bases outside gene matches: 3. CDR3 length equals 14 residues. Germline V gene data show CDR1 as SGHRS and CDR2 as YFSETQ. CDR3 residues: CASSSGTTQETQYF. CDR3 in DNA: TGCGCCAGCAGCTCTGGGACTACCCAAGAGACCCAGTACTTC.

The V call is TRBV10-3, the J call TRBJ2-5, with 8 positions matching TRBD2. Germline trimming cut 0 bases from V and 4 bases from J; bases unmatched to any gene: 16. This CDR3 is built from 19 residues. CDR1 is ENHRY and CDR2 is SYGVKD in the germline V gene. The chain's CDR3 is CAISESSLAGTRSGETQYF. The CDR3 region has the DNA TGTGCCATCAGTGAGTCGTCCTTAGCGGGGACTCGGTCAGGAGAGACCCAGTACTTC.

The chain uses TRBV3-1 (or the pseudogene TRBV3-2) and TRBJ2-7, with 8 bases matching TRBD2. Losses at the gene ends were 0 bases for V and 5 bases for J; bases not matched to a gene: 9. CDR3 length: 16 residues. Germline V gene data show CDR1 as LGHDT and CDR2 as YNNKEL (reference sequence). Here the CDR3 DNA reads TGTGCCAGCAGCCAAGAGAGACTAGCGCCCCTCCACGAGCAGTACTTC. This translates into CASSQERLAPLHEQYF.

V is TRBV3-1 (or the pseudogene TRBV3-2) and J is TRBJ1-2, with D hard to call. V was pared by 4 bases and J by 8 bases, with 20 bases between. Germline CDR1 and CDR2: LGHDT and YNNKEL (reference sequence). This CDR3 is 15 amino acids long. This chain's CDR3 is CASSPSSGPSTGYTF. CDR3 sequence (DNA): TGTGCCAGCAGCCCTTCTTCCGGGCCTAGCACAGGCTACACCTTC.

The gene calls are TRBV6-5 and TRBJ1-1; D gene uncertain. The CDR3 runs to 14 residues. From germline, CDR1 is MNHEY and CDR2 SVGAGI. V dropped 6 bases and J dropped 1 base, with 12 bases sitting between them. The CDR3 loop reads CASREYHRNTEAFF. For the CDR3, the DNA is TGTGCCAGCAGGGAGTACCACCGGAACACTGAAGCTTTCTTT.

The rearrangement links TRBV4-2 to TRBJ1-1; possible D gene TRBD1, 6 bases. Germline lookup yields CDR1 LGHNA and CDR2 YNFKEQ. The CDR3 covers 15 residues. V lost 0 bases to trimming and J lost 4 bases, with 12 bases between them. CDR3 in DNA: TGTGCCAGCAGCCAAGATAACAGGGAGAGCACTGAAGCTTTCTTT. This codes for CASSQDNRESTEAFF.

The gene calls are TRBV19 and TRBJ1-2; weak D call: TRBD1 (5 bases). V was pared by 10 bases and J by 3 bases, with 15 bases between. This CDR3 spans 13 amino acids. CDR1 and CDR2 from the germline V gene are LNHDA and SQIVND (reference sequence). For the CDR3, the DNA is TGTGCCACCAGACGGGGCGGGGACTATGGCTACACCTTC. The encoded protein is CATRRGGDYGYTF.

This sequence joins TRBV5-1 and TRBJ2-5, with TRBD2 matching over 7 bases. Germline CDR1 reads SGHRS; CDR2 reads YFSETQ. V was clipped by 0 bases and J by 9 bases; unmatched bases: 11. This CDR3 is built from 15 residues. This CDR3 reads CASSLAASGLVAQYF. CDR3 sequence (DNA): TGCGCCAGCAGCTTGGCGGCTAGCGGCCTGGTGGCCCAGTACTTC.

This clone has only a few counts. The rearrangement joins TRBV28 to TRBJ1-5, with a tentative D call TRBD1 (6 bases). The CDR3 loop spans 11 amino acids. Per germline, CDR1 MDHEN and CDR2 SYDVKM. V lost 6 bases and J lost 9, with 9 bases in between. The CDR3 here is CASRGAWPQHF. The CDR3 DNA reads TGTGCCAGCAGGGGGGCTTGGCCCCAGCATTTT.

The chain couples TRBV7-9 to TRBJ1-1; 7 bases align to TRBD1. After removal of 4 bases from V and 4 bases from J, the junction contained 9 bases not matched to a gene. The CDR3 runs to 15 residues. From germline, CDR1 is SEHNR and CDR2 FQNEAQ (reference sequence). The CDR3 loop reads CASSSSPPGGTEAFF. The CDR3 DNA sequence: TGTGCCAGCAGCTCCAGCCCCCCAGGGGGCACTGAAGCTTTCTTT. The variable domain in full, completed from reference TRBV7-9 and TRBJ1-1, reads DTGVSQNPRHKITKRGQNVTFRCDPISEHNRLYWYRQTLGQGPEFLTYFQNEAQLEKSRLLSDRFSAERPKGSFSTLEIQRTEQGDSAMYLCASSSSPPGGTEAFFGQGTRLTVV.

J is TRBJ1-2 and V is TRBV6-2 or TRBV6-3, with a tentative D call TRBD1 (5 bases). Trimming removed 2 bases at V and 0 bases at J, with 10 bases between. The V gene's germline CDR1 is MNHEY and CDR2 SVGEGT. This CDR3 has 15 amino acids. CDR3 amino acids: CASSYGRAANYGYTF. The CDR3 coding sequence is TGTGCCAGCAGTTACGGCAGGGCCGCTAACTATGGCTACACCTTC.

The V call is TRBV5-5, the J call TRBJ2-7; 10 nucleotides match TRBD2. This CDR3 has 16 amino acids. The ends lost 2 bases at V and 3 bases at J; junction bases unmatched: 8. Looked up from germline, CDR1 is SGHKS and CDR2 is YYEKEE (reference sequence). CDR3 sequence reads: CASSFSQRGGHYEQYF. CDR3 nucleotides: TGTGCCAGCAGCTTTTCCCAGCGGGGGGGCCACTACGAGCAGTACTTC.

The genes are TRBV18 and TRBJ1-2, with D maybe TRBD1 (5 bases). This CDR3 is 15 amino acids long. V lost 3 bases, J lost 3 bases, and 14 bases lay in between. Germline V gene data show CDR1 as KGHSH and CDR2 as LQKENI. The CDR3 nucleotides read TGTGCCAGCTCACCGACCGGGGGACGGGACTATGGCTACACCTTC. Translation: CASSPTGGRDYGYTF. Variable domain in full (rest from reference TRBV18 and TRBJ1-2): NAGVMQNPRHLVRRRGQEARLRCSPMKGHSHVYWYRQLPEEGLKFMVYLQKENIIDESGMPKERFSAEFPKEGPSILRIQQVVRGDSAAYFCASSPTGGRDYGYTFGSGTRLTVV.

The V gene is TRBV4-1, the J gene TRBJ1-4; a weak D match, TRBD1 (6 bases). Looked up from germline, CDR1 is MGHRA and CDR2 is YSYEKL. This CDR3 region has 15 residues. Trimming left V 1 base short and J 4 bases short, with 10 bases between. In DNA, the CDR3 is TGCGCCAGCAGCCAAGTAGCAGGGGATAATGAAAAACTGTTTTTT. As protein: CASSQVAGDNEKLFF.

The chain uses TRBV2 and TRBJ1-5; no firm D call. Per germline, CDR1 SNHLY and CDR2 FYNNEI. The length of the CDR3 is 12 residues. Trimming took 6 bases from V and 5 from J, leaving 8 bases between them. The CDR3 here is CASRRSDQPQHF. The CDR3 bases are TGTGCCAGCAGGAGATCTGATCAGCCCCAGCATTTT.

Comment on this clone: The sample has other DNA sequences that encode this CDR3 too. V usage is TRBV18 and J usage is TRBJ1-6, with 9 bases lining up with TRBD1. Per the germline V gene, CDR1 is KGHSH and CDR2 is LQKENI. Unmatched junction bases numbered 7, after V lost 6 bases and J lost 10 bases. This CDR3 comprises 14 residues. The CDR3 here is CASSLQGAESPLHF. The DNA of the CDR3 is TGTGCCAGCTCGCTACAGGGGGCGGAATCACCCCTCCACTTT.

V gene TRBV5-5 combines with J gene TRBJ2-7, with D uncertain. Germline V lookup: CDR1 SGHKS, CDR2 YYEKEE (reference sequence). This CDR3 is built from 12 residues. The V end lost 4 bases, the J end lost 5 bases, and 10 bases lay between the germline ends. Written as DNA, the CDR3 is TGTGCCAGCAGCCTCTCCCGGGACGAGCAGTACTTC. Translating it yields CASSLSRDEQYF.

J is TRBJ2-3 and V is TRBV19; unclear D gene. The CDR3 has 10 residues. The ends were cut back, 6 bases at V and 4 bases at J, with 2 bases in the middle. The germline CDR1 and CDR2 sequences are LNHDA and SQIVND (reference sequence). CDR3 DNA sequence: TGTGCCAGTAGCGCAGATACGCAGTATTTT. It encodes CASSADTQYF. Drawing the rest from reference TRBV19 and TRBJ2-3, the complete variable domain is DGGITQSPKYLFRKEGQNVTLSCEQNLNHDAMYWYRQDPGQGLRLIYYSQIVNDFQKGDIAEGYSVSREKKESFPLTVTSAQKNPTAFYLCASSADTQYFGPGTRLTVL.

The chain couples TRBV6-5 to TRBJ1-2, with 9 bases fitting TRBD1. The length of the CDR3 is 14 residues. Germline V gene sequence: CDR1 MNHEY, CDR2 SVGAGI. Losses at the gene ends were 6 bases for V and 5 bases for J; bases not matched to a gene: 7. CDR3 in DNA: TGTGCCAGCAGGAGACAGGGGGATGTTTATGGCTACACCTTC. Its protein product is CASRRQGDVYGYTF.

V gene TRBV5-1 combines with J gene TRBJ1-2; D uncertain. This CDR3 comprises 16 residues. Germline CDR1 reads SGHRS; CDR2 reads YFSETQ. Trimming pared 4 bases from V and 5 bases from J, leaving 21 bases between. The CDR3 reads CASSTILRTGTYGYTF. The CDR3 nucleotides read TGCGCCAGCAGCACTATACTTAGAACTGGAACTTATGGCTACACCTTC.

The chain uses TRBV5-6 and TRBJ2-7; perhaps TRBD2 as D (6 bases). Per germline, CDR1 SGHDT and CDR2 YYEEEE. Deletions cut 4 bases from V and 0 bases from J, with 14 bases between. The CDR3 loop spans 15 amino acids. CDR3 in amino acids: CASSPRGTSSYEQYF. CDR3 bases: TGTGCCAGCAGCCCCCGCGGGACGAGCTCCTACGAGCAGTACTTC.

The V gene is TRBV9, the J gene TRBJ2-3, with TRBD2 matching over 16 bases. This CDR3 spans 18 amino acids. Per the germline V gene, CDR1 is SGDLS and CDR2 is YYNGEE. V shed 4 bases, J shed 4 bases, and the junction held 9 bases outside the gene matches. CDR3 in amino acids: CASSPGTSGGARPDTQYF. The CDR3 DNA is TGTGCCAGCAGCCCCGGGACTAGCGGGGGGGCGAGGCCAGATACGCAGTATTTT.

In nucleotides, the CDR3 is TGTGCCAGCCGGGAGGGGGGGAGCTTAAATGGCTACACCTTC. It encodes CASREGGSLNGYTF. The chain links TRBV27 to TRBJ1-2; tentatively, D is TRBD1 (6 bases). Germline-derived CDR1 and CDR2 are MNHEY and SMNVEV (reference sequence). Trimming took 8 bases from V and 6 from J, leaving 19 bases between them. This CDR3 is 14 amino acids long.